This T cell receptor (beta chain) comes out of a study of regulatory T cells in long-lasting Graves disease (dated by TCRdb to the early 2020s). About the study as a whole: Persistent Graves' disease meant more than 5 years of antithyroid drug treatment with TSH receptor autoantibodies that stayed positive. On average, persistent Graves' disease patients in the clinical cohort had been on antithyroid drugs for eight to twelve years. A total of 33 samples were covered by TCR sequencing, comprising around 13 persistent and around 20 newly diagnosed Graves' disease patients. This study used TCR sequencing and RNA sequencing of peripheral blood to compare persistent Graves' disease patients against newly diagnosed Graves' disease patients. The study was conducted in China and was registered as a clinical trial.

Preparation of the library involved multiplex PCR. The listed sequencing device is Illumina HiSeq 4000. CDR3 regions were amplified by Arm-PCR with iRepertoire HTBI primers to construct TCR beta libraries. PCR products were gel purified before sequencing. From the authors' description of their analysis: A total of fewer than 80 TRBV and some 15 TRBJ segments were identified across samples and were used for gene usage analysis of CDR3 amino acid clonotypes. Filtered high-quality paired reads were merged into contigs using COPE and FqMerger. BLAST was used to align contigs to IMGT TRBV, TRBD and TRBJ reference genes, and CDR3 was defined according to IMGT. Any clonotype with a frequency above 0.1% was classified as a highly expanded clone. Shannon entropy served as the measure of repertoire diversity, while the Gini coefficient captured V-J evenness. A clonotype found in more than one individual was treated as public. In-frame beta chains were kept once TCRdb had trimmed the public reads at Q25 with fastp and called clones with MiXCR. Identical CDR3 protein sequences are pooled into one entry, listed with their most common genes and DNA. These V and J calls rely on TCRdb rather than the paper's analysis. The sample includes 600,000 to 850,000 distinct CDR3 sequences, with about 30% observed a single time. The ten largest clones capture around 42% of the sample.

What the time point label conveys for this sample: persistent/refractory GD, antithyroid drugs over 5 years with positive TRAb. For both TCR sequencing and RNA sequencing, RNA was extracted from PBMCs using TRIzol. The diagnosis of Graves' disease was made according to American Thyroid Association guidelines. The patients came from an endocrinology department in Xi'an, China. From each patient, approximately 10 milliliters of peripheral blood was collected into an EDTA anticoagulant tube. Ficoll Paque Plus density gradient separation was used to isolate PBMCs, and no additional T cell sorting was done. An Agilent 2100 Bioanalyzer and agarose gel were used to check RNA quality, while a NanoDrop 2000 measured RNA concentration. Overall results and qualifications from the work: Peripheral blood alone was examined, since thyroid tissue, which constituted the primary lesion, could not be accessed. Persistent Graves' disease patients showed lower TCR Shannon entropy and fewer highly expanded clones than newly diagnosed patients, suggesting clonal expansion. The small sample size was acknowledged by the authors as a limitation that may reduce accuracy. Preferential use of TRBV28, TRBJ1-2 and TRBJ2-5 was observed in persistent disease, whereas TRBV20-1 and TRBJ2-1 were favored in newly diagnosed disease. Sequencing and analysis were restricted to the TCR beta chain. More public clonotypes were shared among persistent patients (2,741) than among newly diagnosed patients (966).

This clonotype was seen a few times. Its antigen is still unknown. Per-base qualities were not stored, and no clone one base away is much larger. Via the germline V gene (reference sequence), CDR1 is SGHKS and CDR2 YYEKEE. At the junction V is shortened by 1 base and J by 0 bases, with 7 bases in between. The CDR3 measures 14 amino acids from cysteine to phenylalanine. Solely the CDR3 DNA is kept, with 42 bases framed from the first base. The clonotype comes from a female donor with Graves disease. The chain is encoded by TRBV5-5 joined to TRBJ2-5; the D gene cannot be resolved reliably. The material sequenced was peripheral blood mononuclear cells (PBMCs), taken when the disease was refractory, from a patient treated with antithyroid drugs. The DNA sequence reads TGTGCCAGCAGCTTGCGGTTGCACCAAGAGACCCAGTACTTC. This is translated as CASSLRLHQETQYF.